This is a list of T cell receptor beta chains from one sample in a study of siplizumab effects on memory and regulatory T cells. Produced via immunoSEQ multiplex PCR; TCRdb's table is partial and in-frame only. Of 60,000 or so clones in the sample, 90% to 95% were seen once. The sequencing input was CD8+ T cells sorted from blood. The receptors shown here come from a human donor in good health. Both conserved end residues are trimmed from each CDR3.

v_call	j_call	cdr3_aa
TRBV7-9	TRBJ1-1	ASSSSLLGRNTEAF
TRBV9	TRBJ2-7	ASSVGDADRAYRY
TRBV12-5	TRBJ2-1	ASGLHLNEQF
TRBV2	.	ASIGASSYEQY
TRBV6-4	TRBJ2-3	ASSAGGTDTQY
TRBV10-1	TRBJ2-7	ASSESSSGFYEQY
TRBV2	TRBJ2-7	ASSVPLERVGEQY
TRBV9	TRBJ1-5	ASSPGGARGNQPQH
TRBV27	TRBJ2-1	ASSGAGGTRDEQF
TRBV2	TRBJ2-1	ASSGDGRAPNEQF
TRBV27	TRBJ2-3	ASSLGAGASTDTQY
TRBV28	TRBJ1-5	ATDPLEVNQPQH
TRBV7-2	TRBJ2-2	ASSLWTVGSANTGELF
TRBV27	TRBJ1-2	ASSLSRGPYNYGYT
TRBV6-1	TRBJ1-4	ASSVRSWEKLF
TRBV28	TRBJ2-7	ASSSLGQGRFYEQY
TRBV27	TRBJ2-4	ASSSPGTGGILIQY
TRBV9	TRBJ2-1	ASSDSIYNEQF
TRBV25-1	TRBJ1-1	ASSETGGPEAF
TRBV19	TRBJ2-1	ASKLTGGYNEQF
TRBV6-5	TRBJ2-3	ASRAGMGVTDTQY
TRBV4-1	TRBJ2-6	ASSQDLRSGANVLT
TRBV5-6	TRBJ2-1	ASSLGPKQF
TRBV6-5	TRBJ2-1	ASSPRLAGVEQF
TRBV18	TRBJ2-4	ASSQTSGLDIQY
TRBV7-2	TRBJ2-1	ASSLAVEGYEQF
TRBV19	TRBJ2-1	ATSGLGSSYNEQF
TRBV15	TRBJ2-1	ATSSLGGYNEQF
TRBV2	TRBJ2-3	ASSEESTDTQY
TRBV10-3	TRBJ2-3	AISEVPAGGPGDTQY